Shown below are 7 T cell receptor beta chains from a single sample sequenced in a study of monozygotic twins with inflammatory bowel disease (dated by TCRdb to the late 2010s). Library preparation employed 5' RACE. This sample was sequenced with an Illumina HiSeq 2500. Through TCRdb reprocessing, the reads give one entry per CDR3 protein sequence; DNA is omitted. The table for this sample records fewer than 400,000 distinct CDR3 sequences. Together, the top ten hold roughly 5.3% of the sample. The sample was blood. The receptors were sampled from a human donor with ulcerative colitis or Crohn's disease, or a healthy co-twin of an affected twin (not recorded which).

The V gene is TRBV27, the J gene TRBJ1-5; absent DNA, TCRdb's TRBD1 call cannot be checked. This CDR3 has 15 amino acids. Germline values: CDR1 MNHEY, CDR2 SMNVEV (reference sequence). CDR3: CASSLRGALGQPQHF.

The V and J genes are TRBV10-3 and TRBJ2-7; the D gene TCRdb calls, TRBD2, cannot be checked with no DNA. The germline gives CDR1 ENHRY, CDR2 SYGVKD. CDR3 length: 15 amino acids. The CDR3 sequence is CAISGKAGGSYEQYF.

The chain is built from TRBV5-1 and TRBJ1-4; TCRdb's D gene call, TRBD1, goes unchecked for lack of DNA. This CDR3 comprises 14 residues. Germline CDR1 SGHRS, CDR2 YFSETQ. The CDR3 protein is CASSATGGNEKLFF. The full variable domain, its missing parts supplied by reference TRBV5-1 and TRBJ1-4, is KAGVTQTPRYLIKTRGQQVTLSCSPISGHRSVSWYQQTPGQGLQFLFEYFSETQRNKGNFPGRFSGRQFSNSRSEMNVSTLELGDSALYLCASSATGGNEKLFFGSGTQLSVL.

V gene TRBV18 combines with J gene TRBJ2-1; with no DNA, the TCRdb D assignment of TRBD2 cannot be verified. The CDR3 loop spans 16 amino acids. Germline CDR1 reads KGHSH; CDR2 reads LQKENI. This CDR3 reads CASSPPLAGGLNEQFF.

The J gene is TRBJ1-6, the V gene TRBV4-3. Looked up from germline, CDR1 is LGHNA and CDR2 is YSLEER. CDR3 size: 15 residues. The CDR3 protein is CASSQVWSSGSPLHF.

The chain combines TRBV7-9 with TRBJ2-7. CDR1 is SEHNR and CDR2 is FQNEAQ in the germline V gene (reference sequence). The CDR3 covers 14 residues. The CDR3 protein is CASSLRSGNYEQYF.

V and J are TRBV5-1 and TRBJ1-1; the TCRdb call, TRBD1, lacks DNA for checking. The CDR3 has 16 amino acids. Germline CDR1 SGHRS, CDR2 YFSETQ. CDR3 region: CASSLGDRRMNTEAFF. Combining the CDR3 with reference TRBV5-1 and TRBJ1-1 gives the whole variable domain KAGVTQTPRYLIKTRGQQVTLSCSPISGHRSVSWYQQTPGQGLQFLFEYFSETQRNKGNFPGRFSGRQFSNSRSEMNVSTLELGDSALYLCASSLGDRRMNTEAFFGQGTRLTVV.